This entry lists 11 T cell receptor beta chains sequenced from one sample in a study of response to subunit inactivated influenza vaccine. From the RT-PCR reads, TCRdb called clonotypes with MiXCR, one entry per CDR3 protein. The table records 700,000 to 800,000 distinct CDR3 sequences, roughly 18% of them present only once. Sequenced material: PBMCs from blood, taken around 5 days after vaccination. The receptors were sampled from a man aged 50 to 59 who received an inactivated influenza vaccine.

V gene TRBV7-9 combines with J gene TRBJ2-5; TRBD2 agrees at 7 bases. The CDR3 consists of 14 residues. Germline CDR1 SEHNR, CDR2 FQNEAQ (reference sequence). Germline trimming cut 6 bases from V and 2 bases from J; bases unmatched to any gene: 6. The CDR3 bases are TGTGCCAGCAGACTGACTAGCAGACAAGAGACCCAGTACTTC. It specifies CASRLTSRQETQYF.

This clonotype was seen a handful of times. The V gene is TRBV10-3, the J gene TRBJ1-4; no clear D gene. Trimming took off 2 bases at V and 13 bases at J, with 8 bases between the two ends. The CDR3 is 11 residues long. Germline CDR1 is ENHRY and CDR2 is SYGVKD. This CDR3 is CAISEGGILFF. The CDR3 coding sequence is TGTGCCATCAGTGAGGGAGGGATACTGTTTTTT.

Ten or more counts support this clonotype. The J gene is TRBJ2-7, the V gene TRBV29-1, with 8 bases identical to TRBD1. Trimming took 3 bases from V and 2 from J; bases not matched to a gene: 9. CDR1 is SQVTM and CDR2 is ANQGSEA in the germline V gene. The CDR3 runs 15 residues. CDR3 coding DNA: TGCAGCGTTGACTCGACAGGGGTCGCACCCTACGAGCAGTACTTC. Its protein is CSVDSTGVAPYEQYF.

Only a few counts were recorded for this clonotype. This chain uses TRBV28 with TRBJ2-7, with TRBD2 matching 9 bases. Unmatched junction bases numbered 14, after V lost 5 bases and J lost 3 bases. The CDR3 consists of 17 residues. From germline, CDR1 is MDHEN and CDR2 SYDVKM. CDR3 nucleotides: TGTGCCAGCAGTCTCCCTCGGAGCGGGGGGTCCTTCTACGAGCAGTACTTC. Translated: CASSLPRSGGSFYEQYF.

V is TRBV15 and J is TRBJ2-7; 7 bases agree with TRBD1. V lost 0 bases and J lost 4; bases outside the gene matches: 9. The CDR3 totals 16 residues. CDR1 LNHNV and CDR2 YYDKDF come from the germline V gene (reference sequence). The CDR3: CATSRDTRTGVYEQYF. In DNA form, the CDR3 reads TGTGCCACCAGCAGAGATACCCGGACAGGAGTATACGAGCAGTACTTC.

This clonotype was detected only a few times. This chain's CDR3 is CASSELGGGRANQPQHF. The CDR3 nucleotides are TGTGCCAGCAGTGAACTTGGGGGGGGCCGCGCCAATCAGCCCCAGCATTTT. The V and J genes are TRBV6-1 and TRBJ1-5, with TRBD1 as a possible D gene (6 bases). CDR1 MNHNS and CDR2 SASEGT come from the germline V gene. V lost 2 bases to trimming and J lost 3 bases, with 17 bases between them. The CDR3 sequence is 17 residues long.

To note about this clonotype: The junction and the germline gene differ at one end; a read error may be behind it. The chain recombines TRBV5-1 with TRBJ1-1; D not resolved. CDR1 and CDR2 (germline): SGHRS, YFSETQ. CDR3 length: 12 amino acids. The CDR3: CASQTGGTEVFF. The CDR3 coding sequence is TGCGCCAGCCAAACGGGAGGCACTGAAGTTTTCTTT.

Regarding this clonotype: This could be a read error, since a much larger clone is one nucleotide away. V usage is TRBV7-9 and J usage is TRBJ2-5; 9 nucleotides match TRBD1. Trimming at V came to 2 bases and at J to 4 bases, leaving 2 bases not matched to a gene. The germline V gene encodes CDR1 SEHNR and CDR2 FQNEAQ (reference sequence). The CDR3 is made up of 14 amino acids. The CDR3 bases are TGTGCCAGCAGCTTATACAGGGGGCTAGAGACCCAGTACTTC. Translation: CASSLYRGLETQYF.

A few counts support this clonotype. The CDR3 nucleotides read TGTGCCAGCAGTTTTGATGGACACCGGGGGGGCGAGCAGTACTTC. Its protein is CASSFDGHRGGEQYF. V gene TRBV7-2 combines with J gene TRBJ2-7; 8 bases line up with TRBD2. With V trimmed by 6 bases and J by 6 bases, 13 bases remained unmatched. The CDR3 loop spans 15 amino acids. CDR1 and CDR2 (germline): SGHTA, FQGNSA.

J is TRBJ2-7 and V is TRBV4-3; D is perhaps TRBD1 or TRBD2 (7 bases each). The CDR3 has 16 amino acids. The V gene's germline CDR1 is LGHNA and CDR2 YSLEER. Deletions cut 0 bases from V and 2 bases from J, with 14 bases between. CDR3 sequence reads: CASSQDRAGQPYEQYF. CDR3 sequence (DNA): TGCGCCAGCAGCCAAGATCGAGCGGGACAGCCCTACGAGCAGTACTTC.

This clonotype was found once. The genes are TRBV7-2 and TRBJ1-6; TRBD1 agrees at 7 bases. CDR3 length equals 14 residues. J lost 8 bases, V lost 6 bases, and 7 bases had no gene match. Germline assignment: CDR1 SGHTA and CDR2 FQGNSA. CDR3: CASRAGQGDSPLHF. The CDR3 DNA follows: TGTGCCAGCAGGGCGGGGCAGGGGGATTCACCCCTCCACTTT.